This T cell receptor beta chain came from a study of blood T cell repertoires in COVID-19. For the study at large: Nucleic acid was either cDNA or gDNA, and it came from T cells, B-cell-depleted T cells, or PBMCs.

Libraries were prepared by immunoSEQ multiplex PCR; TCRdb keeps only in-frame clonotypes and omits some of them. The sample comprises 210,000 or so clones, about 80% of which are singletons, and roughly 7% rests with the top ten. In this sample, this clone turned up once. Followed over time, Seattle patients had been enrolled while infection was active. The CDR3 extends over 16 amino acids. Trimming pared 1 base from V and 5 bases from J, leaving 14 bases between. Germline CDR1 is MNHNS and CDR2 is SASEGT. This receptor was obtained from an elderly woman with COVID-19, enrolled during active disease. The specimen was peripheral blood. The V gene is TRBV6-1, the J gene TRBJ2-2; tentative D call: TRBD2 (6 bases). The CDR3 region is CASSEVGGTQTGELFF. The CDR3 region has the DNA TGTGCCAGCAGTGAAGTCGGGGGAACACAAACCGGGGAGCTGTTTTTT.